This passage covers 9 T cell receptor beta chains from one sample sequenced in a study of blood T cell repertoires in COVID-19. Assay used: immunoSEQ multiplex PCR; TCRdb lists only in-frame clones, some missing. The repertoire has around 100,000 clones, roughly 80% of them found once; the top ten carry 20% to 25%. The sequencing sample was made of peripheral blood. The receptors originated from a man aged 70 or older with active or convalescent COVID-19.

The rearrangement uses TRBV7-8 and TRBJ2-2, with 10 bases aligning to TRBD1. V trimming: 3 bases; J trimming: 5 bases; junction bases outside the gene matches: 6. In germline, CDR1 is SGHVS, CDR2 FQNEAQ. The CDR3 totals 16 residues. The CDR3 bases are TGTGCCAGCAGCTTTACCGGGACAGGGGATACCGGGGAGCTGTTTTTT. It specifies CASSFTGTGDTGELFF.

The chain employs TRBV27 and TRBJ1-1; TRBD1 agrees at 7 bases. The CDR3 is 14 amino acids. Trimming cost V 3 bases and J 5 bases; bases outside gene matches: 6. The V gene's germline CDR1 is MNHEY and CDR2 SMNVEV (reference sequence). The DNA for the CDR3 is TGTGCCAGCAGTTTGAACAGGGGTGAGACTGAAGCTTTCTTT. Residues: CASSLNRGETEAFF.

The CDR3 here is CASSPGLMSSEAFF. CDR3 DNA: TGTGCCAGCTCACCCGGACTGATGAGCTCTGAAGCTTTCTTT. This chain connects TRBV18 to TRBJ1-1; no clear D gene. Trimming shortened V by 3 bases and J by 6 bases, and 14 bases separated the two germline ends. Germline V gene sequence: CDR1 KGHSH, CDR2 LQKENI. CDR3 size: 14 residues.

The chain combines TRBV9 with TRBJ1-1; 8 bases match TRBD1. The trim removed 4 bases at V and 3 bases at J, leaving 8 bases unmatched. Germline V CDR1 and CDR2: SGDLS, YYNGEE. This CDR3 has 15 amino acids. CDR3 nucleotides: TGTGCCAGCAGCCCTCAGGGGGCTAAGTACACTGAAGCTTTCTTT. Translation gives CASSPQGAKYTEAFF.

A note on this clone: Other DNA sequences of this sample code for an identical CDR3. The CDR3 region is CASSLLAGGPGEQFF. In DNA, the CDR3 is TGTGCCAGCAGCTTACTAGCGGGAGGGCCGGGTGAGCAGTTCTTC. The chain couples TRBV7-9 to TRBJ2-1; 12 bases agree with TRBD2. There are 15 residues in the CDR3. Germline CDR1 SEHNR, CDR2 FQNEAQ (reference sequence). V was pared by 2 bases and J by 9 bases, with 5 bases of the junction left unmatched. Using reference TRBV7-9 and TRBJ2-1 for the parts outside the CDR3, the full variable domain is DTGVSQNPRHKITKRGQNVTFRCDPISEHNRLYWYRQTLGQGPEFLTYFQNEAQLEKSRLLSDRFSAERPKGSFSTLEIQRTEQGDSAMYLCASSLLAGGPGEQFFGPGTRLTVL.

The chain links TRBV3-1 (or the pseudogene TRBV3-2) to TRBJ1-1; weak D call: TRBD1 (6 bases). Trimming stripped 2 bases from V and 11 bases from J, with 18 bases between. CDR3 size: 14 residues. Per the germline V gene, CDR1 is LGHDT and CDR2 is YNNKEL (reference sequence). CDR3 sequence reads: CASSQRGEGHSAFF. The CDR3 DNA sequence: TGTGCCAGCAGCCAACGCGGTGAGGGACACTCGGCTTTCTTT.

The gene calls are TRBV7-2 and TRBJ2-7; D gene ambiguous. Trimming took off 1 base at V and 6 bases at J, with 7 bases between the two ends. This CDR3 is 12 amino acids long. CDR1 and CDR2 (germline): SGHTA, FQGNSA. CDR3 sequence reads: CASSLVKIEQYF. CDR3 nucleotide sequence: TGTGCCAGCAGCTTAGTTAAAATCGAGCAGTACTTC.

The V and J genes are TRBV5-6 and TRBJ2-3; possible D gene TRBD2, 6 bases. This CDR3 region has 15 residues. The V gene's germline CDR1 is SGHDT and CDR2 YYEEEE. V dropped 0 bases and J dropped 2 bases, with 10 bases sitting between them. CDR3 DNA sequence: TGTGCCAGCAGCTTGGCCCCTAGCGACACAGATACGCAGTATTTT. It is translated as CASSLAPSDTDTQYF.

The gene calls are TRBV4-2 and TRBJ2-3; 8 positions match TRBD1. Losses at the gene ends were 6 bases for V and 3 bases for J; bases not matched to a gene: 11. Germline V CDR1 and CDR2: LGHNA, YNFKEQ. The CDR3 totals 16 residues. DNA for the CDR3: TGTGCCAGCAGTCTCACAGGGGGTGGTGGGACAGATACGCAGTATTTT. This codes for CASSLTGGGGTDTQYF.